This T cell receptor (beta chain) derives from a study of molecular identifiers for immune sequencing clone quantification. Study context: Across replicate runs, RNA obtained from around 20,000 or 100,000 naive CD8 cells was divided into five, with four undergoing sequencing.

Previously described methods and listed TCR primers were employed for the bulk TCR libraries. TCRdb redid the calling of the PCR reads with MiXCR, one entry per CDR3 protein. Here the sample spans 50,000 or so distinct CDR3 sequences, 25% being singletons. As to this clonotype: Its antigen is as yet unknown. Being one base from a much bigger clone, this may be a read error.

The study's findings and limits: Sizes of highly expanded clones could be underestimated through identical TCRs sharing a barcode. Jurkat TCR RNA that was spiked in from one cell was reportedly detectable among roughly 1 million naive cells.

The sequence was obtained from a human donor in good health. Some libraries in this study had Jurkat cell RNA spiked in. The sequenced sample consisted of naive CD8+ T cells from blood, with Jurkat cell RNA spiked in. Subset in this sample: FACS-sorted CD8+CD4-CCR7+CD45RA+ naive T cells.

CDR3 amino acids: CASSDLAWAQYF. CDR3 DNA sequence: TGTGCCAGTAGTGACTTGGCCTGGGCGCAGTACTTC. The rearrangement uses TRBV19 and TRBJ2-7; no definite D call. The V gene lost 5 bases and the J gene lost 9 bases, with 14 bases spanning the gap. The germline V gene has CDR1 LNHDA and CDR2 SQIVND (reference sequence). This CDR3 has 12 residues.